One TCR beta chain is described in this entry. Its antigen is unidentified. The data were taken from a study of cytomegalovirus exposure and HLA in healthy donors. Study background: From 170 million or so T cells, an earlier analysis saw around 120 million unique TCR beta sequences. Study-level findings and limits: An Asian-associated ancestry cluster reportedly showed fewer N-insertions than the approximately 600-donor mean in a later analysis. Researchers counted around 180 TCR beta chains as cytomegalovirus-associated.

The CDR3 has 16 amino acids. V was cut by 1 base and J by 1 base, with 13 bases left in between. Per the germline V gene, CDR1 is SGHRS and CDR2 is YFSETQ. A multiplex PCR was run with 60 Vbeta primers and 13 Jbeta primers. Profiling relied on immunoSEQ multiplex PCR, and the TCRdb table lists in-frame clones only, not all of them. This sample has around 160,000 clones, with approximately 83% found just once. This clonotype originated in a man aged 18 to 35 in good health and CMV-seropositive. The sequencing sample was made of PBMCs. The chain employs TRBV5-1 and TRBJ2-3, with D maybe TRBD1 (6 bases). CDR3 DNA sequence: TGCGCCAGCAGCTTGCATCGGGCAGGGGGCACAGATACGCAGTATTTT. This encodes CASSLHRAGGTDTQYF.